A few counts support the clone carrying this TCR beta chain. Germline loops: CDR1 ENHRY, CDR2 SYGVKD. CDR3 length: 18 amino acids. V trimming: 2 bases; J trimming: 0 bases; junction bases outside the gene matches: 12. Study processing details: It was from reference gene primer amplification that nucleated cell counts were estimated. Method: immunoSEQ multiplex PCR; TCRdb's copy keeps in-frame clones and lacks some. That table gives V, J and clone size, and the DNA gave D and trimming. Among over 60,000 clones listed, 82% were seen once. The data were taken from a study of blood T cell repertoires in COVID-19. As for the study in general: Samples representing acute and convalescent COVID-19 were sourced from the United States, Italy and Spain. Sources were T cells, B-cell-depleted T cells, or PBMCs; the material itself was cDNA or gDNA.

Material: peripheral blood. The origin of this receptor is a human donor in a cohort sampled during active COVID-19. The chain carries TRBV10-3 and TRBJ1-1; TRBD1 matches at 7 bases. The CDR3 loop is CAISEPIVGTVMNTEAFF. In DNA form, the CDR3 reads TGTGCCATCAGTGAGCCGATAGTGGGGACAGTGATGAACACTGAAGCTTTCTTT.